This entry lists 31 T cell receptor beta chains sequenced from one sample in a study of blood T cells in healthy people across ages (dated by TCRdb to between 2014 and 2017). The method behind the library was 5' RACE. The reads were generated on an Illumina HiSeq 2500. A second PCR of 7 to 11 cycles was performed with a sample-barcoded 5' primer and a J-beta primer mix. TCRdb reworked the public reads: Q25 trimming with fastp, MiXCR clone assembly, productive beta chains retained. Rows merge per CDR3 protein into single entries with the most common DNA and genes. The sample table lists some 930,000 distinct CDR3 sequences, 25% to 30% of them with a count of one. 10% of the sample comes from the top ten. These data were also filed under a second study, of T cells of mothers and their children.

The sequencing input was blood. The receptor set was obtained from a woman aged 40-49 years in good health.

There are a few counts of this clonotype. The chain links TRBV20-1 to TRBJ1-5; no definite D call. V shed 0 bases and J shed 3 bases, with 9 bases lying between them. In germline, CDR1 is DFQATT, CDR2 SNEGSKA (reference sequence). The CDR3 has 14 amino acids. CDR3 in DNA: TGCAGTGCTAGAGACAGGATACTCAATCAGCCCCAGCATTTT. Translating it yields CSARDRILNQPQHF.

As DNA, the CDR3 is TGCAGCGACAGCCGGGGTAACACTGAAGCTTTCTTT. It specifies CSDSRGNTEAFF. The rearrangement uses TRBV29-1 and TRBJ1-1; D unresolved. This CDR3 comprises 12 residues. In germline, CDR1 is SQVTM, CDR2 ANQGSEA. Trimming removed 7 bases from V and 2 bases from J, with 11 bases in between.

Ten or more counts support this clonotype. The chain joins TRBV18 to TRBJ2-5, with 9 bases matching TRBD2. V lost 5 bases to trimming and J lost 1 base; unmatched junction nucleotides: 5. The germline gives CDR1 KGHSH, CDR2 LQKENI. The CDR3 extends over 15 amino acids. CDR3 DNA sequence: TGTGCCAGCTCATCCGATAGCGGGGGCCAAGAGACCCAGTACTTC. This codes for CASSSDSGGQETQYF.

This clonotype appeared a few times. The genes are TRBV20-1 and TRBJ1-4; D perhaps matches TRBD1 (6 bases). CDR1 and CDR2 (germline): DFQATT, SNEGSKA (reference sequence). The CDR3 is made up of 17 amino acids. The V end lost 5 bases, the J end lost 5 bases, and 24 bases lay between the germline ends. The CDR3, as DNA: TGCAGTGCTCCCCCGGGGGGGGCGCTGGCTTCAAATGAAAAACTGTTTTTT. This sequence encodes CSAPPGGALASNEKLFF.

This clonotype was detected a few times. Germline and junction disagree at one end, which may indicate a read error. The rearrangement joins TRBV6-5 to TRBJ2-7, with 9 nucleotides matching TRBD1. The length of the CDR3 is 15 residues. CDR1 is MNHEY and CDR2 is SVGAGI in the germline V gene. The CDR3 protein is CAGRRSGQGSYEQYF. DNA of the CDR3: TGTGCCGGCAGACGCTCGGGACAGGGATCCTACGAGCAGTACTTC.

Ten or more counts support this clonotype. A read error may produce the germline difference seen at one junction end. The chain carries TRBV5-1 and TRBJ2-1, with 7 bases fitting TRBD2. The CDR3 runs to 16 residues. CDR1 is SGHRS, CDR2 YFSETQ, per germline. The CDR3 DNA follows: TGTGCCAGCAGTTTAGGCGGGGGAAGCTCCTACAATGAGCAGTTCTTC. Translation gives CASSLGGGSSYNEQFF.

This clonotype was recorded a few times. The rearrangement uses TRBV7-6 and TRBJ2-3, with D perhaps given as TRBD1 or TRBD2 (5 bases each). Germline V lookup: CDR1 SGHVS, CDR2 FNYEAQ. The CDR3 has 18 amino acids. Trimming removed 5 bases at V and 0 bases at J, with 21 bases between. The CDR3 nucleotides are TGTGCCAGCAGCCCCCGACTTAGGGGACGGACTAGCACAGATACGCAGTATTTT. This gives the protein CASSPRLRGRTSTDTQYF.

As concerns this clonotype: Given a much more abundant clone one base away, this may be a read error. The chain recombines TRBV10-3 with TRBJ2-1, with a weak D call TRBD2 (6 bases). V was shortened by 1 base and J by 7 bases, with 8 bases between the two germline ends. Per germline, CDR1 ENHRY and CDR2 SYGVKD. The CDR3 is made up of 13 amino acids. CDR3 coding DNA: TGTGCCATCAGTGAGTACGGGGGTAATGAGCAGTTCTTC. It is translated as CAISEYGGNEQFF.

Worth noting for this clonotype: The junction and the germline gene differ at one end; a read error may be behind it. The gene calls are TRBV12-3 or TRBV12-4 and TRBJ2-5; no firm D call. This CDR3 spans 13 amino acids. The DNA for the CDR3 is TGTGCCAGCAGTTTGGAACTACAAGAGTCCCAGTACTTC. It is translated as CASSLELQESQYF.

This clonotype was detected only a few times. A junction end diverges from the germline sequence, so it may reflect a read error. The V and J genes are TRBV5-1 and TRBJ2-1; 12 bases are a match to TRBD1. The CDR3 is 15 amino acids. Germline-derived CDR1 and CDR2 are SGHRS and YFSETQ. The CDR3 DNA sequence: TGCGCCGGCAGCCGGGGACAGGGGGCAGGGAATGAGCAGTTCTTC. Its translation is CAGSRGQGAGNEQFF.

This clonotype appeared a few times. V is TRBV3-1 and J is TRBJ1-5; maybe TRBD1 (5 bases). V lost 0 bases to trimming and J lost 9 bases, with 6 bases between them. Per germline, CDR1 LGHDT and CDR2 YNNKEL (reference sequence). This CDR3 is 12 amino acids long. This CDR3 reads CASSQERGPQHF. DNA of the CDR3: TGTGCCAGCAGCCAAGAGAGGGGGCCCCAGCATTTT. The complete variable domain, with remaining parts taken from reference TRBV3-1 and TRBJ1-5, reads DTAVSQTPKYLVTQMGNDKSIKCEQNLGHDTMYWYKQDSKKFLKIMFSYNNKELIINETVPNRFSPKSPDKAHLNLHINSLELGDSAVYFCASSQERGPQHFGDGTRLSIL.

The gene calls are TRBV12-3 or TRBV12-4 and TRBJ1-1; tentative D call: TRBD1 (6 bases). V shed 6 bases and J shed 6 bases, with 17 bases lying between them. The CDR3 loop spans 14 amino acids. CDR3 nucleotides: TGTGCCAGCAGGACGACGGGGGGCAACCCTGAAGCTTTCTTT. Protein product: CASRTTGGNPEAFF.

This clonotype was picked up a small number of times. The V and J genes are TRBV5-5 and TRBJ1-1; D call uncertain. The CDR3 runs 14 residues. Trimming removed 2 bases at V and 0 bases at J, with 8 bases between. Germline CDR1 reads SGHKS; CDR2 reads YYEKEE (reference sequence). This CDR3 reads CASSLLVMNTEAFF. For the CDR3, the DNA is TGTGCCAGCAGCTTACTCGTAATGAACACTGAAGCTTTCTTT.

The V gene is TRBV2, the J gene TRBJ2-3; 11 bases align to TRBD2. V shed 8 bases, J shed 3 bases, and the junction held 10 bases outside the gene matches. The CDR3 loop spans 16 amino acids. Germline-derived CDR1 and CDR2 are SNHLY and FYNNEI. The CDR3 sequence: CASGDSGGAETDTQYF. DNA for the CDR3: TGTGCCAGCGGGGATAGCGGGGGGGCGGAGACAGATACGCAGTATTTT.

This clonotype occurred a few times. The rearrangement joins TRBV29-1 to TRBJ2-6; the D gene could be TRBD1 or TRBD2 (6 bases each). Germline assignment: CDR1 SQVTM and CDR2 ANQGSEA. With 6 bases removed from V and 4 bases from J, the gap between germline ends came to 13 bases. The CDR3 sequence is 14 residues long. The CDR3 DNA reads as TGCAGCGTGATAAGGGGGGCCGGGGCCAACGTCCTGACTTTC. Translated: CSVIRGAGANVLTF.

This clonotype was observed a single time. The J gene is TRBJ2-2, the V gene TRBV7-2; 7 nucleotides line up with TRBD1. CDR1 and CDR2 (germline): SGHTA, FQGNSA. The length of the CDR3 is 14 residues. The junction had 9 bases not matched to a gene; V was cut back by 6 bases and J by 8 bases. The CDR3 loop is CASRPADRAGELFF. The CDR3 DNA reads TGTGCCAGCAGACCGGCAGACAGGGCTGGGGAGCTGTTTTTT.

This clonotype turned up a few times. This chain links TRBV20-1 with TRBJ2-3; 9 nucleotides agree with TRBD2. V shed 0 bases and J 4 bases; nucleotides not matched to a gene: 5. The germline gives CDR1 DFQATT, CDR2 SNEGSKA (reference sequence). The CDR3 spans 15 residues. The CDR3 sequence is CSARDAGGPADTQYF. The DNA for the CDR3 is TGCAGTGCTAGAGATGCGGGGGGGCCCGCAGATACGCAGTATTTT.

At least ten counts were recorded for this clonotype. The chain recombines TRBV18 with TRBJ2-1, with TRBD1 matching over 8 bases. Germline lookup yields CDR1 KGHSH and CDR2 LQKENI. V gave up 3 bases and J gave up 10 bases; unmatched junction bases: 8. The CDR3 loop spans 14 amino acids. CDR3 in DNA: TGTGCCAGCTCACCGGGACAGGCTACAGGGGAGCAGTTCTTC. Its protein is CASSPGQATGEQFF.

The chain recombines TRBV12-3 or TRBV12-4 with TRBJ2-7, with 11 bases fitting TRBD2. V lost 3 bases and J lost 2; bases outside the gene matches: 9. The CDR3 is 17 residues long. The CDR3 region is CASSLASGGSLPYEQYF. DNA for the CDR3: TGTGCCAGCAGTTTGGCTAGCGGGGGGTCTCTTCCCTACGAGCAGTACTTC.

This clonotype was counted at least ten times. This CDR3 is CATSDPRSFGANVLTF. For the CDR3, the DNA is TGTGCCACCAGTGATCCCAGGTCCTTTGGGGCCAACGTCCTGACTTTC. This rearrangement joins TRBV24-1 to TRBJ2-6; D gene ambiguous. The V end was cut by 3 bases, the J end by 3 bases, with 11 bases between. Germline loops: CDR1 KGHDR, CDR2 SFDVKD. There are 16 residues in the CDR3.

This clonotype was picked up many times. V usage is TRBV7-2 and J usage is TRBJ1-2; 10 bases are a match to TRBD1. V lost 7 bases to trimming and J lost 6 bases; unmatched junction nucleotides: 8. From germline, CDR1 is SGHTA and CDR2 FQGNSA. The CDR3 sequence is 14 residues long. The CDR3 is CASTQTGGGNGYTF. The CDR3 DNA reads TGTGCCAGCACCCAGACAGGGGGCGGAAATGGCTACACCTTC.

J is TRBJ1-1 and V is TRBV7-9; no reliable D call. The length of the CDR3 is 15 residues. V was trimmed by 5 bases and J by 8 bases, leaving 21 bases between them. Germline CDR1 SEHNR, CDR2 FQNEAQ (reference sequence). The DNA of the CDR3 is TGTGCCAGCAGCCTTTACCCCGTCGTGGGCGACGAAGCTTTCTTT. This translates into CASSLYPVVGDEAFF.

This clonotype was seen just once. V and J are TRBV7-3 and TRBJ2-5; possibly TRBD1 or TRBD2 for D (5 bases each). CDR1 SGHTA and CDR2 FQGTGA come from the germline V gene. The CDR3 covers 15 residues. V was clipped by 2 bases and J by 2 bases, with 12 bases between them. The CDR3 loop reads CASSLSGTRQETQYF. The CDR3 DNA follows: TGTGCCAGCAGCTTATCAGGGACGAGACAAGAGACCCAGTACTTC.

This sequence joins TRBV6-2 or TRBV6-3 and TRBJ1-1; D is ambiguous. The CDR3 consists of 13 residues. Trimming removed 2 bases at V and 5 bases at J, with 9 bases between. CDR1 is MNHEY, CDR2 SVGEGT, per germline. CDR3: CASSYGRVTEAFF. The CDR3 DNA reads as TGTGCCAGCAGTTACGGGCGGGTGACTGAAGCTTTCTTT.

The V call is TRBV3-1, the J call TRBJ1-2; possibly TRBD1 for D (5 bases). Germline CDR1 is LGHDT and CDR2 is YNNKEL (reference sequence). Trimming took 1 base from V and 6 from J, leaving 12 bases between them. The CDR3 has 14 amino acids. In DNA, the CDR3 is TGTGCCAGCAGCCAAGTAGAGCGGGGGGATGGCTACACCTTC. It encodes CASSQVERGDGYTF.

This clonotype was seen ten or more times. This chain links TRBV12-3 or TRBV12-4 with TRBJ2-7; maybe TRBD1 (6 bases). The CDR3 length is 12 residues. V was cut by 5 bases and J by 9 bases, with 14 bases left in between. The CDR3 protein is CASSLQGLRQYF. The CDR3 DNA is TGTGCCAGCAGTCTACAGGGCTTGAGGCAGTACTTC.

Comment on this clonotype: Being one base from a much bigger clone, this may be a read error. This chain joins TRBV11-2 and TRBJ2-5; D possibly matches TRBD1 or TRBD2 (6 bases each). The CDR3 consists of 13 residues. Trimming removed 7 bases at V and 7 bases at J, with 16 bases between. Looked up from germline, CDR1 is SGHAT and CDR2 is FQNNGV. The CDR3 DNA follows: TGTGCCAGCACTCCTGGGGGGCGAGGGACCCAGTACTTC. Translated, it gives CASTPGGRGTQYF.

This sequence joins TRBV20-1 and TRBJ2-1; D is tentatively TRBD1 or TRBD2 (5 bases each). Per the germline V gene, CDR1 is DFQATT and CDR2 is SNEGSKA (reference sequence). The CDR3 loop spans 19 amino acids. Trimming cost V 0 bases and J 6 bases, with 27 bases left between them. CDR3 loop: CSARDLGTLRGEDCNEQFF. Here the CDR3 DNA reads TGCAGTGCTAGAGATCTGGGAACCTTAAGGGGAGAGGACTGCAATGAGCAGTTCTTC.

There are a few counts of this clonotype. The V and J genes are TRBV27 and TRBJ1-1; 7 bases agree with TRBD1. CDR1 and CDR2 from the germline V gene are MNHEY and SMNVEV (reference sequence). The CDR3 length is 14 residues. After removal of 6 bases from V and 5 bases from J, the junction contained 9 bases not matched to a gene. CDR3 sequence reads: CASSPIRGETEAFF. The CDR3 coding sequence is TGTGCCAGCAGCCCTATCAGGGGGGAAACTGAAGCTTTCTTT.

The table lists this clonotype with a few counts. The rearrangement joins TRBV20-1 to TRBJ2-7; TRBD2 agrees at 11 bases. The V gene end was trimmed by 0 bases and the J gene end by 2 bases; junction bases not matched to a gene: 3. Germline assignment: CDR1 DFQATT and CDR2 SNEGSKA (reference sequence). CDR3 length: 15 amino acids. The CDR3 loop reads CSARDGTSGTYEQYF. CDR3 DNA: TGCAGTGCTAGAGATGGGACTAGCGGCACCTACGAGCAGTACTTC.

The V and J genes are TRBV4-1 and TRBJ2-7, with 10 bases fitting TRBD2. Trimming removed 0 bases from V and 0 bases from J; junction bases left unmatched: 5. Germline V gene data show CDR1 as MGHRA and CDR2 as YSYEKL. The CDR3 runs to 17 residues. CDR3 sequence reads: CASSQEGLAGVSYEQYF. CDR3 nucleotide sequence: TGCGCCAGCAGCCAAGAAGGCCTAGCGGGGGTCTCCTACGAGCAGTACTTC.